These 20 T cell receptor beta chains were all obtained from the same sample, sequenced in a study of shared T cell receptors in the human thymus. Some clones are missing from TCRdb's copy, which holds only in-frame ones; the method was immunoSEQ multiplex PCR. Of 600,000 or so clones in the sample, more than 75% were seen once. The same data also contributed to another study, on human thymus T cells.

Sequences were obtained from thymocytes. All receptors derive from a boy younger than two with a congenital heart defect.

V is TRBV9 and J is TRBJ2-2, with 10 positions matching TRBD2. The V gene end was trimmed by 3 bases and the J gene end by 0 bases; junction bases not matched to a gene: 14. This CDR3 spans 20 amino acids. The V gene's germline CDR1 is SGDLS and CDR2 YYNGEE. CDR3 coding DNA: TGTGCCAGCAGCGCGTTACCACAAAGGACTAGCGGACCGAACACCGGGGAGCTGTTTTTT. As protein: CASSALPQRTSGPNTGELFF.

The chain uses TRBV28 and TRBJ2-1; D not certain. The germline CDR1 and CDR2 sequences are MDHEN and SYDVKM. The ends were cut back, 3 bases at V and 8 bases at J, with 29 bases in the middle. This CDR3 spans 19 amino acids. The CDR3, as DNA: TGTGCCAGCAGTTTGTATTTGGAAGCGATCGGGTACGTTCGGGATGAGCAGTTCTTC. Protein product: CASSLYLEAIGYVRDEQFF.

This clone turned up a few times. This rearrangement joins TRBV11-2 to TRBJ2-1; no clear D. The germline V gene has CDR1 SGHAT and CDR2 FQNNGV. The CDR3 totals 11 residues. Trimming left V 4 bases short and J 5 bases short, with 3 bases between. CDR3 coding DNA: TGTGCCAGCAGCTATAACAATGAGCAGTTCTTC. Protein: CASSYNNEQFF.

The CDR3 coding sequence is TGTGCCAGCAGCGTAGTGGTTATGGGACAGCCGAACACTGAAGCTTTCTTT. It specifies CASSVVVMGQPNTEAFF. The V call is TRBV9, the J call TRBJ1-1, with 7 bases aligning to TRBD1. Germline CDR1 is SGDLS and CDR2 is YYNGEE. The J segment lost 1 base and the V segment lost 0 bases, leaving 9 bases of the junction unmatched. This CDR3 comprises 17 residues.

The rearrangement uses TRBV14 and TRBJ2-1; D uncertain. CDR3 length equals 11 residues. CDR1 SGHDN and CDR2 FVKESK come from the germline V gene. Trimming removed 5 bases at V and 5 bases at J, with 4 bases between. As DNA, the CDR3 is TGTGCCAGCAGCGTCGACAATGAGCAGTTCTTC. It specifies CASSVDNEQFF.

This clone occurred a few times. V is TRBV27 and J is TRBJ1-1; 7 nucleotides match TRBD1. The J segment lost 6 bases and the V segment lost 5 bases, leaving 9 bases of the junction unmatched. Germline V lookup: CDR1 MNHEY, CDR2 SMNVEV (reference sequence). CDR3 length: 14 residues. The CDR3 loop reads CASSETGVVPEAFF. CDR3 sequence (DNA): TGTGCCAGCAGTGAAACAGGGGTTGTACCTGAAGCTTTCTTT.

The table lists this clone with a count of one. The rearrangement joins TRBV19 to TRBJ1-5, with D hard to call. Trimming took off 2 bases at V and 7 bases at J, with 12 bases between the two ends. CDR3 length: 14 residues. In germline, CDR1 is LNHDA, CDR2 SQIVND (reference sequence). CDR3 nucleotide sequence: TGTGCCAGTAGTATACGGAGCCTTGGACAGCCCCAGCATTTT. Protein product: CASSIRSLGQPQHF. Complete variable domain (other parts from reference TRBV19 and TRBJ1-5): DGGITQSPKYLFRKEGQNVTLSCEQNLNHDAMYWYRQDPGQGLRLIYYSQIVNDFQKGDIAEGYSVSREKKESFPLTVTSAQKNPTAFYLCASSIRSLGQPQHFGDGTRLSIL.

The chain links TRBV14 to TRBJ2-7; 8 nucleotides line up with TRBD1. Germline lookup yields CDR1 SGHDN and CDR2 FVKESK. Trimming removed 0 bases from V and 2 bases from J; junction bases left unmatched: 9. The CDR3 extends over 17 amino acids. CDR3 in DNA: TGTGCCAGCAGCCAAGAAGGGACAGGACCCACTACCTACGAGCAGTACTTC. The encoded protein is CASSQEGTGPTTYEQYF.

The chain carries TRBV12-2 and TRBJ1-2; TRBD1 is the table's D call and was not checked against the DNA. TRBV12-2 is given as a pseudogene. CDR3 length equals 14 residues. The CDR3 here is CAREPGQGNYGYTF. Written as DNA, the CDR3 is TGTGCAAGAGAGCCGGGACAGGGGAACTATGGCTACACCTTC.

This chain joins TRBV18 and TRBJ2-5; 8 bases line up with TRBD1. The CDR3 has 18 residues. The trim removed 3 bases at V and 3 bases at J, leaving 15 bases unmatched. Germline-derived CDR1 and CDR2 are KGHSH and LQKENI. CDR3: CASSPPDRGPEREETQYF. The CDR3 DNA sequence: TGTGCCAGCTCACCGCCAGACAGGGGCCCGGAACGCGAAGAGACCCAGTACTTC.

The chain carries TRBV28 and TRBJ1-5; D not certain. The germline V gene has CDR1 MDHEN and CDR2 SYDVKM. CDR3 size: 16 residues. Trimming cost V 3 bases and J 4 bases, with 16 bases left between them. The CDR3: CASSFPVRAINQPQHF. In DNA, the CDR3 is TGTGCCAGCAGTTTCCCTGTGCGGGCCATTAATCAGCCCCAGCATTTT.

This clone was observed a few times. The chain has TRBV4-3 and TRBJ1-2, with D unclear. The CDR3 contains 15 residues. Germline-derived CDR1 and CDR2 are LGHNA and YSLEER. V was trimmed by 0 bases and J by 0 bases, leaving 8 bases between them. The CDR3 reads CASSQESTTNYGYTF. The CDR3 DNA follows: TGCGCCAGCAGCCAAGAGAGCACTACTAACTATGGCTACACCTTC.

The count of this clone is one. At the DNA level, this CDR3 is encoded by other sequences in the same sample as well. V usage is TRBV4-3 and J usage is TRBJ2-3, with D possibly being TRBD1 (6 bases). V lost 0 bases and J 3 bases, leaving 7 bases between the germline ends. The CDR3 runs 14 residues. The germline CDR1 and CDR2 sequences are LGHNA and YSLEER. The DNA for the CDR3 is TGCGCCAGCAGCCAAGATAGGGGGACAGATACGCAGTATTTT. Amino acid sequence: CASSQDRGTDTQYF.

V is TRBV4-3 and J is TRBJ2-1, with 10 bases lining up with TRBD2. J was trimmed by 5 bases and V by 3 bases; bases with no gene match: 10. Per the germline V gene, CDR1 is LGHNA and CDR2 is YSLEER. This CDR3 is 17 amino acids long. The chain's CDR3 is CASSQLTLAGPHNEQFF. CDR3 DNA sequence: TGCGCCAGCAGCCAGCTAACACTAGCGGGACCACACAATGAGCAGTTCTTC.

This clone has just a few counts. V and J are TRBV10-1 and TRBJ1-6; the D gene is possibly TRBD1 (6 bases). Germline V CDR1 and CDR2: WNHNN, SYGVQD (reference sequence). The CDR3 runs 17 residues. V was cut by 0 bases and J by 10 bases, with 19 bases left in between. CDR3: CASSESRTCGGLSPLHF. The CDR3 DNA reads TGCGCCAGCAGTGAGTCTCGCACTTGCGGGGGGCTATCACCCCTCCACTTT.

The rearrangement joins TRBV7-9 to TRBJ2-3, with TRBD2 matching 8 bases. Per germline, CDR1 SEHNR and CDR2 FQNEAQ (reference sequence). V shed 5 bases, J shed 4 bases, and the junction held 20 bases outside the gene matches. This CDR3 comprises 19 residues. In DNA, the CDR3 is TGTGCCAGCAGCAACGAACCCCACTCTAAGCGGGGGAGATCAGATACGCAGTATTTT. This codes for CASSNEPHSKRGRSDTQYF.

The V call is TRBV9, the J call TRBJ2-3; a weak D match, TRBD2 (6 bases). Trimming left V 1 base short and J 6 bases short, with 12 bases between. The CDR3 loop spans 14 amino acids. Germline V CDR1 and CDR2: SGDLS, YYNGEE. The chain's CDR3 is CASSVSKSGDTQYF. The CDR3 coding sequence is TGTGCCAGCAGCGTAAGTAAAAGCGGGGATACGCAGTATTTT.

This rearrangement joins TRBV5-6 to TRBJ2-3; D gene ambiguous. Trimming left V 3 bases short and J 3 bases short, with 8 bases between. The CDR3 contains 13 residues. The germline gives CDR1 SGHDT, CDR2 YYEEEE. CDR3 residues: CASSSERTDTQYF. In DNA form, the CDR3 reads TGTGCCAGCAGCTCGGAGAGGACAGATACGCAGTATTTT.

Of note for this clone: The same CDR3 can be traced to other DNA sequences in this sample. The gene calls are TRBV30 and TRBJ2-2; D is uncertain. Between the trimmed V and J ends, which lost 0 bases and 3 bases, there was a span of 8 bases. Germline CDR1 and CDR2: GTSNPN and SVGIG (reference sequence). The CDR3 sequence is 14 residues long. CDR3 in DNA: TGTGCCTGGAGTGTAGCAGGATACACCGGGGAGCTGTTTTTT. Translating gives CAWSVAGYTGELFF.

This clone was seen only a few times. The chain has TRBV10-3 and TRBJ1-5; D perhaps matches TRBD1 (6 bases). CDR3 length equals 14 residues. Germline lookup yields CDR1 ENHRY and CDR2 SYGVKD. The V end lost 4 bases, the J end lost 3 bases, and 10 bases lay between the germline ends. In DNA, the CDR3 is TGTGCCATCAGTGTCCCAGGGGACAATCAGCCCCAGCATTTT. It yields the protein CAISVPGDNQPQHF.